This entry features one TCR beta chain sequence. Its antigen is unknown. PCR amplification relied on 60 Vbeta primers (plus 13 Jbeta primers). Clones were read by immunoSEQ multiplex PCR, and TCRdb kept only the in-frame ones, dropping some. The data hold around 200,000 clones, with about 83% observed a single time. The data stem from a study of cytomegalovirus exposure and HLA in healthy donors. General study results and limits: Most of the TCR beta V segments (in an earlier analysis) were productive either about 87% or about 30% of the time. Despite most TCR sequences being rare, some public TCRs occurred in many donors. The authors later linked a missense DCLRE1C variant to TCR beta V- and J-gene trimming.

The source is a woman in her forties or fifties in good health and CMV-seropositive. The specimen was PBMCs.

This CDR3 reads CSVQALRGYTF. The CDR3 nucleotides read TGCAGCGTTCAGGCCCTAAGAGGCTACACCTTC. The chain is built from TRBV29-1 and TRBJ1-2; D call uncertain. Germline V gene lookup returns CDR1 SQVTM and CDR2 ANQGSEA. Trimming took off 5 bases at V and 8 bases at J, with 12 bases between the two ends. CDR3 length: 11 amino acids.